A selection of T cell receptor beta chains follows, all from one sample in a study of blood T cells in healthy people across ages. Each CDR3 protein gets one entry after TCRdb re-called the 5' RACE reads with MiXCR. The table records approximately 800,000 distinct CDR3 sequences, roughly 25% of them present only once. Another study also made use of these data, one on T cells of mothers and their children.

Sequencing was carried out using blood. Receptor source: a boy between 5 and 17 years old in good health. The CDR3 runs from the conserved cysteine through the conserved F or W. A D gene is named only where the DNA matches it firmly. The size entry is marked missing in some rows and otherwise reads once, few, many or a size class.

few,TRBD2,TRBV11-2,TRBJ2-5,TGTGCCAGCACCCCAGGGAGCGGGAAGACCCAGTACTTC,CASTPGSGKTQYF
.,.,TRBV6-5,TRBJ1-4,TGTGCCAGCAGTGCGTCGGGGGGTCCGGAAAAACTGTTTTTT,CASSASGGPEKLFF
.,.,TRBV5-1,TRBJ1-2,TGCGCCAGCAGCGTCCGGGAAGCTAACTATGGCTACACCTTC,CASSVREANYGYTF
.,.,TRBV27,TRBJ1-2,TGTGCCAGCAGTTCTCGGGGGCGGGTTGGCTACACCTTC,CASSSRGRVGYTF
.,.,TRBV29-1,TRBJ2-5,TGCAGCGTTGAGGTTTGGCGGGAAGAGACCCAGTACTTC,CSVEVWREETQYF
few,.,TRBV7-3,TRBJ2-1,TGTGCCAGCAGCTCTAGACGCGGTGTTGAGCAGTTCTTC,CASSSRRGVEQFF
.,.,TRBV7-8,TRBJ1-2,TGTGCCAGCAGCCGCCTGGTCTTCCCTAACTATGGCTCCACCTTC,CASSRLVFPNYGSTF
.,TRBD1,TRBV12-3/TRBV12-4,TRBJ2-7,TGTGCCAGCAGTCAGCGACAGGGGGCACGCGAGCAGTACTTC,CASSQRQGAREQYF
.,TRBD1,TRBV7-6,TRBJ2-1,TGTGCCAGCAGCACAAACAGGGGGCGGGTGTACAATGAGCAGTTCTTC,CASSTNRGRVYNEQFF
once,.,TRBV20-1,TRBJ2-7,TGCAGTGCTCTTCCTCTGGTTGCCGAGCAGTACTTC,CSALPLVAEQYF
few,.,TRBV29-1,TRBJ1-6,TGCAGCGTTGAGGAGGAGAGGAGACCCCTCCACTTT,CSVEEERRPLHF
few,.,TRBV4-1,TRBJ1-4,TGCGCCAGCAGCCCGTCGGGGGATAGAGATGAAAAACTGTTTTTT,CASSPSGDRDEKLFF
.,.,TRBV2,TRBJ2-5,TGTGCCAGCAGTGAAAGGGCTAGTCAAGAGACCCAGTACTTC,CASSERASQETQYF
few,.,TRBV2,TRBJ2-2,TGTGCCAGCAAAGGACGAGGGACCGCGAACACCGGGGAGCTGTTTTTT,CASKGRGTANTGELFF
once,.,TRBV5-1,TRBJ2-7,TGCGCCAGCAGCTTCATCAGTGGGGGCTACGAGCAGTACTTC,CASSFISGGYEQYF
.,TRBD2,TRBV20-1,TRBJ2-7,TGCAGTGTCGAGACTAGCGGGGGACCCTACGAGCAGTACTTC,CSVETSGGPYEQYF
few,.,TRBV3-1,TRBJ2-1,TGTGCCAGCAGCCAAGGACAGACCTCCTACAATGAGCAGTTCTTC,CASSQGQTSYNEQFF
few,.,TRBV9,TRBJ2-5,TGTGCCAGCAGCGGGACTACCCCGCAAGAGACCCAGTACTTC,CASSGTTPQETQYF
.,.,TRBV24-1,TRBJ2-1,TGTGCCACCAGTGCATTCAGGGACAATGAGCAGTTCTTC,CATSAFRDNEQFF
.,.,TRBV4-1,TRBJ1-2,TGCGCCAGCAGCCATGGAGGCTCTAACTATGGCTACACCTTC,CASSHGGSNYGYTF
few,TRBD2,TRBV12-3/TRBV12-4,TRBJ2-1,TGTGCAAACGCGGATAGCGGGGGGTCGGGAGAGCAGTTCTTC,CANADSGGSGEQFF
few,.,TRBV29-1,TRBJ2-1,TGCAGCGAATCGGACGGATACAATGAGCAGTTCTTC,CSESDGYNEQFF
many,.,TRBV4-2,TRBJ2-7,TGTGCCAGCAGCCAAGATCGGGGTAACTTAGGGGGTACCACCAACCCCTACGAGCAGTACTTC,CASSQDRGNLGGTTNPYEQYF
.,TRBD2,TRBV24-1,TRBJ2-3,TGTGCCACGGGGCGCTTCACGGGAGGGCCGACAGATACGCAGTATTTT,CATGRFTGGPTDTQYF